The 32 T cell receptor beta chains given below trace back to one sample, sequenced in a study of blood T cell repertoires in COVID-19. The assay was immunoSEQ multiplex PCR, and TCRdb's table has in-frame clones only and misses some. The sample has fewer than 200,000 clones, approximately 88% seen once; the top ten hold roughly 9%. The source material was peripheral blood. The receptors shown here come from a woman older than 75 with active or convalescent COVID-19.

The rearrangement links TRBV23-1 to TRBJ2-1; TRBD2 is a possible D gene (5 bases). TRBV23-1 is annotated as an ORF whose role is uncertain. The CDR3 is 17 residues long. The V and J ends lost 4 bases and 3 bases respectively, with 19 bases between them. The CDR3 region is CASSLEQRGAGYNEQFF. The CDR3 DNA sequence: TGCGCCAGCAGTCTAGAACAACGGGGTGCCGGCTACAATGAGCAGTTCTTC.

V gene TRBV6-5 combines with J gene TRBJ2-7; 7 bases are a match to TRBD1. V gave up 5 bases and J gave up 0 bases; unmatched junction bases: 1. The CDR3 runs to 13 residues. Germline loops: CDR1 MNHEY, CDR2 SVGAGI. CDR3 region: CASSRTGSYEQYF. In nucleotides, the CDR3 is TGTGCCAGCAGTCGGACAGGCTCCTACGAGCAGTACTTC.

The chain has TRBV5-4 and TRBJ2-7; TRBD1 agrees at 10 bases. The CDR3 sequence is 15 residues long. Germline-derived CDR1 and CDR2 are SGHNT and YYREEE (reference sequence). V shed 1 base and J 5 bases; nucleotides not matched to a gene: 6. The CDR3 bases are TGTGCCAGCAGCTTGTCCGGGACAGGGGCCCACGAGCAGTACTTC. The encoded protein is CASSLSGTGAHEQYF.

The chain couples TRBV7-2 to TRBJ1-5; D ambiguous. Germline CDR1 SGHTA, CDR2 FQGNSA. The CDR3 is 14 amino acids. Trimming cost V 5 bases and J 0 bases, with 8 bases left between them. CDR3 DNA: TGTGCCAGCAGCGTTGACTATAGCAATCAGCCCCAGCATTTT. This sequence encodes CASSVDYSNQPQHF. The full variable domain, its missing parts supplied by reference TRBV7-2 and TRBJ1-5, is GAGVSQSPSNKVTEKGKDVELRCDPISGHTALYWYRQSLGQGLEFLIYFQGNSAPDKSGLPSDRFSAERTGGSVSTLTIQRTQQEDSAVYLCASSVDYSNQPQHFGDGTRLSIL.

CDR3 in amino acids: CASSQGHSGNTIYF. CDR3 in DNA: TGTGCCAGCAGCCAAGGTCACAGTGGAAACACCATATATTTT. V usage is TRBV3-1 (or the pseudogene TRBV3-2) and J usage is TRBJ1-3, with unresolved D. In germline, CDR1 is LGHDT, CDR2 YNNKEL (reference sequence). The germline V and J ends were trimmed by 1 base and 3 bases, with 7 bases remaining between them. CDR3 size: 14 residues.

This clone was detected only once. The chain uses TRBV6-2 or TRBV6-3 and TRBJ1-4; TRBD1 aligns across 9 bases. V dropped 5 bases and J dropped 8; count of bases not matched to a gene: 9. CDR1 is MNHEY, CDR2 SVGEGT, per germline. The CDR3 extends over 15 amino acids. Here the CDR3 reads CASSDRTGEGEKLFF. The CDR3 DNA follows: TGTGCCAGCAGTGACCGGACAGGGGAAGGAGAAAAACTGTTTTTT.

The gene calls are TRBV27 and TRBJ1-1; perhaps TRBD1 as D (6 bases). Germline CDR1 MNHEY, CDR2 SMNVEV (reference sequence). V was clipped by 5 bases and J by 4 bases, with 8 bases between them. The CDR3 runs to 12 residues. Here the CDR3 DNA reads TGTGCCAGCAGTCCGACAGGCACTGAAGCTTTCTTT. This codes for CASSPTGTEAFF.

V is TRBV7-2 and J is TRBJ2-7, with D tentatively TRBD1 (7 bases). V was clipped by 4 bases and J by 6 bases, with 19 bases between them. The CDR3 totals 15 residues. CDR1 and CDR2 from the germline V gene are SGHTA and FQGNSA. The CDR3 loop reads CASSSQGGAVGEQYF. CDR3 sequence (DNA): TGTGCCAGCAGCTCCCAGGGGGGTGCGGTGGGCGAGCAGTACTTC. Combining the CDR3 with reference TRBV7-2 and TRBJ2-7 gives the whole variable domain GAGVSQSPSNKVTEKGKDVELRCDPISGHTALYWYRQSLGQGLEFLIYFQGNSAPDKSGLPSDRFSAERTGGSVSTLTIQRTQQEDSAVYLCASSSQGGAVGEQYFGPGTRLTVT.

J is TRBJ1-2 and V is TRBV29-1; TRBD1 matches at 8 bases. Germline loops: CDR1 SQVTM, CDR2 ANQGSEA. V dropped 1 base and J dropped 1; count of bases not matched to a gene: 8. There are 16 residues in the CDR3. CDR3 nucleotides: TGCAGCGTTGAAGCGCAGGGGGCCAGACTTAACTATGGCTACACCTTC. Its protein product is CSVEAQGARLNYGYTF.

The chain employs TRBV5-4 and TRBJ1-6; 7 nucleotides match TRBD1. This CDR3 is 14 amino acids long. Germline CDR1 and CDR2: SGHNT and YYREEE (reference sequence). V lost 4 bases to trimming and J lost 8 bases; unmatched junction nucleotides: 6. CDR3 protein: CASSGTGTDSPLHF. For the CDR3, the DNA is TGTGCCAGCAGCGGGACTGGGACAGATTCACCCCTCCACTTT.

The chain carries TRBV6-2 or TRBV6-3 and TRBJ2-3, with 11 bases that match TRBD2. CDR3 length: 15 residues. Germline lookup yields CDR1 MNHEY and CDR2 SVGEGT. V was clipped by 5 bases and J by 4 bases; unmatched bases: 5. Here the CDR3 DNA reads TGTGCCAGCAGTAAACTAGCGGGGGAGGCAGATACGCAGTATTTT. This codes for CASSKLAGEADTQYF.

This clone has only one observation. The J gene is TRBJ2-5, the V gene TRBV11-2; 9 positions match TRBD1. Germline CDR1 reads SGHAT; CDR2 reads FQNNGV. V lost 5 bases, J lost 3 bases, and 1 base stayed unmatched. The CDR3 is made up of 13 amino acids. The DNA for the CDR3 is TGTGCCAGCAGCCGGGACAGGGAAGAGACCCAGTACTTC. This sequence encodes CASSRDREETQYF.

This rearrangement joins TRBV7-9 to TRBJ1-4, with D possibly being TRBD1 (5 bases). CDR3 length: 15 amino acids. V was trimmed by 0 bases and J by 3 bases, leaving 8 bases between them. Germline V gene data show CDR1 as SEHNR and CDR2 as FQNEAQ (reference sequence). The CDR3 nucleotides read TGTGCCAGCAGCTTAGCATCAGGGTCTAATGAAAAACTGTTTTTT. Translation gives CASSLASGSNEKLFF.

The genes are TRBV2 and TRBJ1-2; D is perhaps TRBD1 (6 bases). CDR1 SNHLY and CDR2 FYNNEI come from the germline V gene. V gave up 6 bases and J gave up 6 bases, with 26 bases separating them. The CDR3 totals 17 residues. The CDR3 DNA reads TGTGCCAGCAGCCAGAGAGGGCGTGAGGACAGACTTAATGGCTACACCTTC. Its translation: CASSQRGREDRLNGYTF.

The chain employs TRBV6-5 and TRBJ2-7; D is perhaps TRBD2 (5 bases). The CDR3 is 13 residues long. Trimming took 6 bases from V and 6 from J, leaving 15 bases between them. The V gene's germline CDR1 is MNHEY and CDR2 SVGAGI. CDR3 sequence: CASRSRLAGEQYF. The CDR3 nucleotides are TGTGCCAGCAGGTCTCGGCTAGCTGGCGAGCAGTACTTC.

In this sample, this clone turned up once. DNA of the CDR3: TGTGCCAGCTCACCCAGGACTAGCGGGGGTAGGGGCAATGAGCAGTTCTTC. It yields the protein CASSPRTSGGRGNEQFF. This chain connects TRBV18 to TRBJ2-1; 13 bases match TRBD2. The junction had 8 bases not matched to a gene; V was cut back by 3 bases and J by 6 bases. CDR1 KGHSH and CDR2 LQKENI come from the germline V gene. The CDR3 loop spans 17 amino acids.

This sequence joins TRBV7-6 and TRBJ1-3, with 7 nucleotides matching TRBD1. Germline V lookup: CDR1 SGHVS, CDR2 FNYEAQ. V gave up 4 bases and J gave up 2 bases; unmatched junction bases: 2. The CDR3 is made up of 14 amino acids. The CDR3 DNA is TGTGCCAGCAGCTCAGGGGGGACTGGAAACACCATATATTTT. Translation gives CASSSGGTGNTIYF.

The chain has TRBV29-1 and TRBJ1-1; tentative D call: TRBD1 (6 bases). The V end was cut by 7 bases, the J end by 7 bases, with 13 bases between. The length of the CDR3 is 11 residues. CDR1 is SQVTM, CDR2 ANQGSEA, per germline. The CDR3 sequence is CSGSTGFEAFF. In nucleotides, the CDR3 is TGCAGCGGAAGTACAGGGTTTGAAGCTTTCTTT. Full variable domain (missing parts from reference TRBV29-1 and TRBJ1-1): SAVISQKPSRDICQRGTSLTIQCQVDSQVTMMFWYRQQPGQSLTLIATANQGSEATYESGFVIDKFPISRPNLTFSTLTVSNMSPEDSSIYLCSGSTGFEAFFGQGTRLTVV.

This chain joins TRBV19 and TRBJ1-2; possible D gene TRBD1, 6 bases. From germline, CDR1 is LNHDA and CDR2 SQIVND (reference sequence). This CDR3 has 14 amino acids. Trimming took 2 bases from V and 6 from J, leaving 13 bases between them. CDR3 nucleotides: TGTGCCAGTAGTATACTGGGGGCGCAAAATGGCTACACCTTC. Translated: CASSILGAQNGYTF.

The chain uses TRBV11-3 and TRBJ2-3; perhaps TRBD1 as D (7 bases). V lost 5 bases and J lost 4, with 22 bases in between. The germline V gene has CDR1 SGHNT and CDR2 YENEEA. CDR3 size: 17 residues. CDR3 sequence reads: CASSPGNGRGDADTQYF. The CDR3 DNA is TGTGCCAGCAGCCCGGGGAATGGCAGGGGGGATGCAGATACGCAGTATTTT.

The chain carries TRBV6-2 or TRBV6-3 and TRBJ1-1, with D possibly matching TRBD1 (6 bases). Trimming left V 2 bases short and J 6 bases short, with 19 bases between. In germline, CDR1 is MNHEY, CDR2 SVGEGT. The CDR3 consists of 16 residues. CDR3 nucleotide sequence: TGTGCCAGCAGTTACGGGGGACGCAGGGGTCGCGCTGAAGCTTTCTTT. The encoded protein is CASSYGGRRGRAEAFF.

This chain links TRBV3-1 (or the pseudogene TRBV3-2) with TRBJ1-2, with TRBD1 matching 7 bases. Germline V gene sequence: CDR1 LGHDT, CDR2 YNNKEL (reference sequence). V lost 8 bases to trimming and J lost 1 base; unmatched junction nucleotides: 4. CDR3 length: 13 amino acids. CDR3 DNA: TGTGCCAGCGCCAGGGGGGATAACTATGGCTACACCTTC. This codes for CASARGDNYGYTF.

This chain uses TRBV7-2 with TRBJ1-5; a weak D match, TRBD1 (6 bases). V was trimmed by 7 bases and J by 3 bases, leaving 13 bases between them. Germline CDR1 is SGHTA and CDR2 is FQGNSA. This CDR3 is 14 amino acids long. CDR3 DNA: TGTGCCAGCACCTCCGGACAGTTCAATCAGCCCCAGCATTTT. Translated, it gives CASTSGQFNQPQHF.

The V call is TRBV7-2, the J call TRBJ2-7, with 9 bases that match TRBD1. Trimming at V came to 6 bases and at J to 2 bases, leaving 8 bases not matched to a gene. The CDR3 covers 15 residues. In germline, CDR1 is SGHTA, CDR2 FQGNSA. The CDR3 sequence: CASRQPGQGTYEQYF. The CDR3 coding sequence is TGTGCCAGCAGACAACCGGGACAGGGAACCTACGAGCAGTACTTC.

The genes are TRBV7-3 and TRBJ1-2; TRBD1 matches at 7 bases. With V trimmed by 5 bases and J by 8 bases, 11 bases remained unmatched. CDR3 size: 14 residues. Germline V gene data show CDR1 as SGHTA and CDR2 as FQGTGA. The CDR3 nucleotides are TGTGCCAGCAGCCCGGCCGGGGACAGTGGCGGCTACACCTTC. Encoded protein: CASSPAGDSGGYTF.

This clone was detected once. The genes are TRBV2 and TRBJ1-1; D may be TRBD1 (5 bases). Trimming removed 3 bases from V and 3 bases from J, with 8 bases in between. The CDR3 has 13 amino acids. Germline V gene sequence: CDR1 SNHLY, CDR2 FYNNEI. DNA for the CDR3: TGTGCCAGCAGTGATGACAGATACACTGAAGCTTTCTTT. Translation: CASSDDRYTEAFF.

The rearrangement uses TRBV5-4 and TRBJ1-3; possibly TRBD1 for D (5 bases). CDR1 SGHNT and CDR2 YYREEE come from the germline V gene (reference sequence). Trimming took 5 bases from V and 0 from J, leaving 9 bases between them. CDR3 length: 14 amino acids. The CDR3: CASSLTGSGNTIYF. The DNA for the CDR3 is TGTGCCAGCAGTCTCACAGGCTCTGGAAACACCATATATTTT. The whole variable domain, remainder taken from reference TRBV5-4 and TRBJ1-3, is ETGVTQSPTHLIKTRGQQVTLRCSSQSGHNTVSWYQQALGQGPQFIFQYYREEENGRGNFPPRFSGLQFPNYSSELNVNALELDDSALYLCASSLTGSGNTIYFGEGSWLTVV.

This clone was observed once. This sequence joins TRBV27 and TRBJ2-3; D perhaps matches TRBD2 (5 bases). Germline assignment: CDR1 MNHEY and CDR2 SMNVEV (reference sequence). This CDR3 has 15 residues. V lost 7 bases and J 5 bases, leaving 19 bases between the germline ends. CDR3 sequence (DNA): TGTGCCAGCACCTCCCTAGGAGACGGGAAAGATACGCAGTATTTT. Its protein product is CASTSLGDGKDTQYF.

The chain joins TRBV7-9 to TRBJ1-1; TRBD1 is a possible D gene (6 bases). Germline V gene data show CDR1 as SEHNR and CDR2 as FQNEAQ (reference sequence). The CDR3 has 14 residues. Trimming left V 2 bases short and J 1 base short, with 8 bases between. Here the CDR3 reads CASSLQGQNTEAFF. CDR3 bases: TGTGCCAGCAGCTTACAGGGACAGAACACTGAAGCTTTCTTT.

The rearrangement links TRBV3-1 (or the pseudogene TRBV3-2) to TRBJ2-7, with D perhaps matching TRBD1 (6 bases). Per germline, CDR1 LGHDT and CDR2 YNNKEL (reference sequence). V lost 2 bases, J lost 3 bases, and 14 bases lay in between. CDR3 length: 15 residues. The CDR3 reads CASSQPKDSYYEQYF. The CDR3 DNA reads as TGTGCCAGCAGCCAACCCAAGGACAGCTACTACGAGCAGTACTTC.

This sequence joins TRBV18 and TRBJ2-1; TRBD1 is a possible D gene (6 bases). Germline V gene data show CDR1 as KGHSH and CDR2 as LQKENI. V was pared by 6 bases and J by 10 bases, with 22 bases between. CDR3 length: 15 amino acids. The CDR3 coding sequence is TGTGCCAGCTCGCCCTATAAGACAGGTCTGGGGGAGCAGTTCTTC. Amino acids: CASSPYKTGLGEQFF.

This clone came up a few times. In DNA, the CDR3 is TGCGCCAGCCGGCGGTCCGGGACAGGGGACGGCAATGAGCAGTTCTTC. Its protein product is CASRRSGTGDGNEQFF. The V call is TRBV5-1, the J call TRBJ2-1; 10 bases agree with TRBD1. With 7 bases clipped from V and 6 bases from J, the junction kept 13 bases outside the gene matches. This CDR3 has 16 residues. Germline V gives CDR1 SGHRS, CDR2 YFSETQ.